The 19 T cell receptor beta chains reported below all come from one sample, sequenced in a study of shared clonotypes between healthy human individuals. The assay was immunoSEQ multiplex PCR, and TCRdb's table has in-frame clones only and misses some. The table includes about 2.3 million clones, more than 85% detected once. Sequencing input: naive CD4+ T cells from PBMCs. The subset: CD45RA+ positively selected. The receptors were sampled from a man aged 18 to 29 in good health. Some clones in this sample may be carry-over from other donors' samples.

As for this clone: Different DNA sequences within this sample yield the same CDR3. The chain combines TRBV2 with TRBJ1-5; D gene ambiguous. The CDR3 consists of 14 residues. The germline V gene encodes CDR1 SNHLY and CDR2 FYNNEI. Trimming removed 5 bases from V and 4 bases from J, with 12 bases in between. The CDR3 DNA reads TGTGCCAGCAGTTTACAAACAGAGAATCAGCCCCAGCATTTT. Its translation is CASSLQTENQPQHF. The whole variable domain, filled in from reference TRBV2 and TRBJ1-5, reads EPEVTQTPSHQVTQMGQEVILRCVPISNHLYFYWYRQILGQKVEFLVSFYNNEISEKSEIFDDQFSVERPDGSNFTLKIRSTKLEDSAMYFCASSLQTENQPQHFGDGTRLSIL.

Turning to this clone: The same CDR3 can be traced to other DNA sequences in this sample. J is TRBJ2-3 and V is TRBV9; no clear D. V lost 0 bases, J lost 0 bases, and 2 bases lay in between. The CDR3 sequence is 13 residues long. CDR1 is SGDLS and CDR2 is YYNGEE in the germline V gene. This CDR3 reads CASSVDSTDTQYF. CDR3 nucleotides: TGTGCCAGCAGCGTAGATAGCACAGATACGCAGTATTTT.

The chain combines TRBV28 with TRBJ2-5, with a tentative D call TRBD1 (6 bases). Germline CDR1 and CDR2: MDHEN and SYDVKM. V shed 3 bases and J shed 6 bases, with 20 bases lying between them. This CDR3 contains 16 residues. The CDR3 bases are TGTGCCAGCAGTTTTCGGCAGGGGTACTTAAAAAAGACCCAGTACTTC. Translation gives CASSFRQGYLKKTQYF. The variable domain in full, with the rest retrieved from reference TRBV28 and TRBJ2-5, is DVKVTQSSRYLVKRTGEKVFLECVQDMDHENMFWYRQDPGLGLRLIYFSYDVKMKEKGDIPEGYSVSREKKERFSLILESASTNQTSMYLCASSFRQGYLKKTQYFGPGTRLLVL.

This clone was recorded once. In DNA form, the CDR3 reads TGTGCCAGCAGTTTAAGCAGCCTCCACACTGAAGCTTTCTTT. Its protein product is CASSLSSLHTEAFF. V usage is TRBV28 and J usage is TRBJ1-1; D gene unclear. The V gene lost 2 bases and the J gene lost 3 bases, with 10 bases spanning the gap. This CDR3 has 14 residues. In germline, CDR1 is MDHEN, CDR2 SYDVKM.

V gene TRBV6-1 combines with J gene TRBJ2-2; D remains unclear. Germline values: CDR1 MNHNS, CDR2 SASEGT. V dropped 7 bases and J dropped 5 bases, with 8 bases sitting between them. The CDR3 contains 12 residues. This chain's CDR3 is CASTDITGELFF. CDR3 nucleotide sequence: TGTGCCAGCACAGACATAACCGGGGAGCTGTTTTTT.

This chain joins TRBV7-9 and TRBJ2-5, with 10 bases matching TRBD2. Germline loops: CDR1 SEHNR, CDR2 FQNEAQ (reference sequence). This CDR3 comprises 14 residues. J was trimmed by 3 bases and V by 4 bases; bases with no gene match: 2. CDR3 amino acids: CASSSGLAEETQYF. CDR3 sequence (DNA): TGTGCCAGCAGCTCCGGACTAGCGGAAGAGACCCAGTACTTC.

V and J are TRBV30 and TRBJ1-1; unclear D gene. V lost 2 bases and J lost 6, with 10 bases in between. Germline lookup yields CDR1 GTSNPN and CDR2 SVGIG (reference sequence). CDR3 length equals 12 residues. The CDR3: CAWSRVSAEAFF. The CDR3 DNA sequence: TGTGCCTGGAGTCGGGTATCCGCTGAAGCTTTCTTT. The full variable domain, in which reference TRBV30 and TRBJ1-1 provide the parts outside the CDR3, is SQTIHQWPATLVQPVGSPLSLECTVEGTSNPNLYWYRQAAGRGLQLLFYSVGIGQISSEVPQNLSASRPQDRQFILSSKKLLLSDSGFYLCAWSRVSAEAFFGQGTRLTVV.

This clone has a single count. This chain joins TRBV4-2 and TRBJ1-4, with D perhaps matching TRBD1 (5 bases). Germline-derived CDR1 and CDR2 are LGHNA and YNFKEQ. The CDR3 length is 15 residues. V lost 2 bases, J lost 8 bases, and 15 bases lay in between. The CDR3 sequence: CASSQPTGAAEKLFF. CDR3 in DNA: TGTGCCAGCAGCCAACCTACCGGGGCCGCGGAAAAACTGTTTTTT.

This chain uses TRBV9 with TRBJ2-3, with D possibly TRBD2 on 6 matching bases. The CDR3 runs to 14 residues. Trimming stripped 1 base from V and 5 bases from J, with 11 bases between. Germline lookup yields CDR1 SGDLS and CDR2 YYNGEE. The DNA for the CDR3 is TGTGCCAGCAGCGTACGTGGGGGGATAGATACGCAGTATTTT. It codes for CASSVRGGIDTQYF.

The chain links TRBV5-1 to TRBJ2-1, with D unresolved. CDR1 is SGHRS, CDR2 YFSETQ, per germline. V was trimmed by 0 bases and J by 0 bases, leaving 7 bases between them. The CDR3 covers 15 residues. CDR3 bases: TGCGCCAGCAGCTTGGAGGTATACTCCTACAATGAGCAGTTCTTC. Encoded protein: CASSLEVYSYNEQFF.

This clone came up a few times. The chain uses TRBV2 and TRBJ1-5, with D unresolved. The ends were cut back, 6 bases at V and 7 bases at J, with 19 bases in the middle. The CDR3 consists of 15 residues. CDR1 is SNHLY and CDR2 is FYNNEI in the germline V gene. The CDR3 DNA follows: TGTGCCAGCAGACTGTCGGCGGCTTCCAGACAGCCCCAGCATTTT. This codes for CASRLSAASRQPQHF.

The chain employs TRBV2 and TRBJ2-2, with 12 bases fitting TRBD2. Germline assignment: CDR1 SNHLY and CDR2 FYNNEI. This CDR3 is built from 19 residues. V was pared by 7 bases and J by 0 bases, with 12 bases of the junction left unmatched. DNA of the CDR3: TGTGCCAGCACGCGAGACCGGACTAGCGGGGACGCGAACACCGGGGAGCTGTTTTTT. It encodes CASTRDRTSGDANTGELFF.

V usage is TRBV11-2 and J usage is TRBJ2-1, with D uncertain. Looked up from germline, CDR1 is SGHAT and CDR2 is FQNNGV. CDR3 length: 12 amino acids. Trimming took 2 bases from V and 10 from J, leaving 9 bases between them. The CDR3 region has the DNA TGTGCCAGCAGCTTAAACCTGGGGGAGCAGTTCTTC. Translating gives CASSLNLGEQFF.

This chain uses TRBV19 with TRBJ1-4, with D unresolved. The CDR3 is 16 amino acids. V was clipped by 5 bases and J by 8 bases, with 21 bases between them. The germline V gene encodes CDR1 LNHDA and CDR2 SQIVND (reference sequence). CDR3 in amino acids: CASSPLGAQLAEKLFF. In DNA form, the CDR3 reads TGTGCCAGTAGTCCCCTCGGAGCCCAATTAGCCGAAAAACTGTTTTTT.

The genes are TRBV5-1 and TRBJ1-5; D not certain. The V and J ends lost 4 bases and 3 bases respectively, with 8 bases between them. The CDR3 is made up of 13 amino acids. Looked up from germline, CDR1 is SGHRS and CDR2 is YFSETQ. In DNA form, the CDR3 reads TGCGCCAGCAGCGTAGACACCAATCAGCCCCAGCATTTT. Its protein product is CASSVDTNQPQHF.

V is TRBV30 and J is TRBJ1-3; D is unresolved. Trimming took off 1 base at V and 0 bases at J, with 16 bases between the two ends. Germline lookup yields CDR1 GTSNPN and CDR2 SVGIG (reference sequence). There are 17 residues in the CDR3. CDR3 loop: CAWSADRTSFSGNTIYF. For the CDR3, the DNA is TGTGCCTGGAGTGCGGACCGGACCTCCTTCTCTGGAAACACCATATATTTT.

In DNA, the CDR3 is TGTGCCAGCAGCGTATCGGGCTACTCCGCCGTCGAGCAGTACTTC. Protein sequence: CASSVSGYSAVEQYF. The chain combines TRBV9 with TRBJ2-7; no reliable D call. The V and J ends lost 1 base and 6 bases respectively, with 17 bases between them. Looked up from germline, CDR1 is SGDLS and CDR2 is YYNGEE. CDR3 length: 15 residues.

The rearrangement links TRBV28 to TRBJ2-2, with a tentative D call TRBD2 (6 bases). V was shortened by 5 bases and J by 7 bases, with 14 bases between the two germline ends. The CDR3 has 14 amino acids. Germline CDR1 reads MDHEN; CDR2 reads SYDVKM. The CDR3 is CASSPGGAGGELFF. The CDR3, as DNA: TGTGCCAGCAGTCCAGGCGGGGCGGGCGGGGAGCTGTTTTTT.

CDR3 nucleotide sequence: TGCGCCAGCGTCCGGACCGGCGTTGATGGGGGCTACACCTTC. Protein sequence: CASVRTGVDGGYTF. The V and J genes are TRBV5-1 and TRBJ1-2; D uncertain. Between the trimmed V and J ends, which lost 7 bases and 8 bases, there was a span of 21 bases. Germline V gene lookup returns CDR1 SGHRS and CDR2 YFSETQ. The CDR3 has 14 residues. The full variable domain, in which reference TRBV5-1 and TRBJ1-2 provide the parts outside the CDR3, is KAGVTQTPRYLIKTRGQQVTLSCSPISGHRSVSWYQQTPGQGLQFLFEYFSETQRNKGNFPGRFSGRQFSNSRSEMNVSTLELGDSALYLCASVRTGVDGGYTFGSGTRLTVV.